This entry features one T cell receptor beta chain sequence. The antigen remains unidentified. Reverse transcribing all isolated RNA meant expressed TCRB transcripts were sequenced. TCRdb's table, derived via immunoSEQ multiplex PCR, lists solely in-frame clones and lacks some. The sample shows about 350,000 clones, roughly a fifth of them seen only once. Naive, central memory, regulatory and stem cell-like memory cells within the CD4+ compartment were sorted using CD45RO/CCR7/CD25/CD127/CD95/CD27. These data come from a study of beta chain features in type 1 diabetes. Study-level points and caveats: Sampled from patients, naive, central memory and Treg TCRB repertoires appeared more similar than those sampled from healthy donors.

Germline CDR1 SGHRS, CDR2 YFSETQ. V was trimmed by 3 bases and J by 8 bases, leaving 6 bases between them. This CDR3 region has 11 residues. This receptor was obtained from a woman aged 18-29 years in good health. Sequenced material: naive CD4+ T cells from blood. The rearrangement joins TRBV5-1 to TRBJ2-4, with D hard to call. CDR3 residues: CASSSTDIQYF. CDR3 nucleotides: TGCGCCAGCAGCTCCACGGACATTCAGTACTTC.